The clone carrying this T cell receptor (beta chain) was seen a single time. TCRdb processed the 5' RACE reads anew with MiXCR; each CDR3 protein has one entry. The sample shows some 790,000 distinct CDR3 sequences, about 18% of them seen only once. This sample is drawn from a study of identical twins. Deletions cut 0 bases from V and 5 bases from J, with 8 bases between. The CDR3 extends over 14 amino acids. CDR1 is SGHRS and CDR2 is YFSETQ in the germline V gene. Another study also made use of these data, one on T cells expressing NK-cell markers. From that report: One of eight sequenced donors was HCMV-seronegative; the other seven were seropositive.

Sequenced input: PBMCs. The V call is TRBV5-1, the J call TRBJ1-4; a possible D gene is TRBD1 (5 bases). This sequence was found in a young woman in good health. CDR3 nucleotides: TGCGCCAGCAGCTTGGAGGGGTTCAATGAAAAACTGTTTTTT. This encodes CASSLEGFNEKLFF.